A selection of T cell receptor beta chains follows, all from one sample in a study of response to subunit inactivated influenza vaccine. From the RT-PCR reads, TCRdb called clonotypes with MiXCR, one entry per CDR3 protein. Among some 640,000 distinct CDR3 sequences listed, roughly 13% were seen once. Sequences were derived from PBMCs from blood, sampled 14 days before vaccination. All receptors come from a middle-aged man who received an inactivated influenza vaccine. CDR3s include the opening cysteine and the closing phenylalanine or tryptophan. Fields, in order: J gene, V gene, CDR3 protein.

j_call: TRBJ2-3
v_call: TRBV24-1
cdr3_aa: CATGGYGEGSQYF

j_call: TRBJ2-3
v_call: TRBV7-2
cdr3_aa: CASRRNLGATDTQYF

j_call: TRBJ1-1
v_call: TRBV7-6
cdr3_aa: CASSPHTNTEAFF

j_call: TRBJ2-7
v_call: TRBV7-9
cdr3_aa: CASSPSTGFVSYEQYF

j_call: TRBJ2-1
v_call: TRBV20-1
cdr3_aa: CSAVPGQSYNEQFF

j_call: TRBJ2-2
v_call: TRBV12-3/TRBV12-4
cdr3_aa: CASSLVFIFTRDANTGELFF

j_call: TRBJ2-3
v_call: TRBV6-5
cdr3_aa: CASSYLAAGASTDTQYF

j_call: TRBJ2-7
v_call: TRBV7-2
cdr3_aa: CASSLESRLGEQYF

j_call: TRBJ2-7
v_call: TRBV9
cdr3_aa: CASSVGDPVAYEQYF

j_call: TRBJ2-5
v_call: TRBV3-1
cdr3_aa: CASSSWGAGTSVVETQYF

j_call: TRBJ2-3
v_call: TRBV14
cdr3_aa: CASSQAGGPFTQYF

j_call: TRBJ2-5
v_call: TRBV9
cdr3_aa: CASSASTGLYQETQYF

j_call: TRBJ2-3
v_call: TRBV7-2
cdr3_aa: CASSSQAREDTQYF

j_call: TRBJ2-7
v_call: TRBV5-1
cdr3_aa: CASSLLGSGTVAYEQYF

j_call: TRBJ2-4
v_call: TRBV27
cdr3_aa: CASSPSGRAGAKNIQYF

j_call: TRBJ2-1
v_call: TRBV7-2
cdr3_aa: CASSSPSHNEQFF

j_call: TRBJ2-3
v_call: TRBV5-1
cdr3_aa: CASSHDRDRTSGISTDTQYF

j_call: TRBJ2-3
v_call: TRBV2
cdr3_aa: CASRTGAPNTQYF

j_call: TRBJ2-7
v_call: TRBV4-2
cdr3_aa: CASSQVAGAETYEQYF

j_call: TRBJ2-5
v_call: TRBV11-2
cdr3_aa: CASSLALGVPETQYF

j_call: TRBJ2-1
v_call: TRBV24-1
cdr3_aa: CATSDSGAGTGNEQFF

j_call: TRBJ1-3
v_call: TRBV28
cdr3_aa: CASSTDSGNTIYF

j_call: TRBJ2-7
v_call: TRBV6-1
cdr3_aa: CASTRYSSGRAGAYEQYF

j_call: TRBJ2-5
v_call: TRBV28
cdr3_aa: CASSLQNLKETQYF

j_call: TRBJ2-3
v_call: TRBV9
cdr3_aa: CASSVAPGATDTQYF

j_call: TRBJ2-4
v_call: TRBV20-1
cdr3_aa: CSARDRDGDIQYF

j_call: TRBJ2-1
v_call: TRBV9
cdr3_aa: CASSRLAEKNEQFF

j_call: TRBJ1-5
v_call: TRBV5-5
cdr3_aa: CASSLDRSNQPQHF

j_call: TRBJ2-3
v_call: TRBV29-1
cdr3_aa: CSVEWVGAGTDTQYF

j_call: TRBJ2-7
v_call: TRBV12-3/TRBV12-4
cdr3_aa: CASQGGWSYEQYF

j_call: TRBJ1-5
v_call: TRBV7-2
cdr3_aa: CARSLADVNQPQHF

j_call: TRBJ2-5
v_call: TRBV12-3/TRBV12-4
cdr3_aa: CASSWTGYSETQYF

j_call: TRBJ2-7
v_call: TRBV7-2
cdr3_aa: CASSSQRSSYEQYF

j_call: TRBJ2-1
v_call: TRBV7-3
cdr3_aa: CASSLRTSDEQFF

j_call: TRBJ1-2
v_call: TRBV9
cdr3_aa: CASSVGQHPNYGYTF

j_call: TRBJ2-5
v_call: TRBV6-2/TRBV6-3
cdr3_aa: CASRGQGQETQYF

j_call: TRBJ2-7
v_call: TRBV10-3
cdr3_aa: CAISEKYSNEQYF

j_call: TRBJ1-6
v_call: TRBV6-5
cdr3_aa: CASSFANSPLHF

j_call: TRBJ2-3
v_call: TRBV20-1
cdr3_aa: CSARDTARGTTDTQYF

j_call: TRBJ2-3
v_call: TRBV29-1
cdr3_aa: CSVERGHRGQYF

j_call: TRBJ1-6
v_call: TRBV7-2
cdr3_aa: CASRPRTVYNSPLHF

j_call: TRBJ1-6
v_call: TRBV4-1
cdr3_aa: CASSPGTGASQGSPLHF

j_call: TRBJ1-1
v_call: TRBV12-3/TRBV12-4
cdr3_aa: CASSLEVQGSGAFF

j_call: TRBJ1-1
v_call: TRBV4-1
cdr3_aa: CASSQDRQGGNTEAFF

j_call: TRBJ2-1
v_call: TRBV11-2
cdr3_aa: CASSSPGLAGGFYEQFF

j_call: TRBJ2-7
v_call: TRBV7-6
cdr3_aa: CASSLGDFHSYEQYF

j_call: TRBJ2-7
v_call: TRBV29-1
cdr3_aa: CSVGGGLSYEQYF

j_call: TRBJ1-3
v_call: TRBV5-1
cdr3_aa: CASSSTGSGNTIYF